Listed below are T cell receptor beta chains from one sample, sequenced in a study of T cell repertoires in cytomegalovirus infection. Using its own MiXCR run on the reads, TCRdb lists one record per CDR3 protein. Among over 200,000 distinct CDR3 sequences, roughly an eighth were seen once, and the ten largest hold 8.8%. Sequencing was performed on PBMCs. The receptors were sampled from a human donor in good health (CMV status not recorded). Some clones in this sample may be carry-over from other donors' samples. The CDR3 runs from the conserved cysteine through the conserved F or W. A D gene is named only where the DNA matches it firmly. Not every row has a clone size; where given, it reads once, few, many or a size class.

D gene	clone size	V gene	J gene	CDR3 DNA	CDR3 protein
TRBD2	NA	TRBV20-1	TRBJ2-3	TGCAGTGCCCCGGGGAGGGGCGGCTTAGATACGCAGTATTTT	CSAPGRGGLDTQYF
NA	few	TRBV7-6	TRBJ1-1	TGTGCCAGCAGCGCGGGGGGGGTCGAAGCTTTCTTT	CASSAGGVEAFF
NA	NA	TRBV2	TRBJ1-1	TGTGCCAGCAATCGGAACCCTGGGAACACTGAAGCTTTCTTT	CASNRNPGNTEAFF
TRBD2	few	TRBV6-2/TRBV6-3	TRBJ2-1	TGTGCCAGCAGTCTTCTAGCGGCCTCCTACAATGAGCAGTTCTTC	CASSLLAASYNEQFF
TRBD2	NA	TRBV29-1	TRBJ2-7	TGCAGCGTCTCTAGCGGGGCTACCTACGAGCAGTACTTC	CSVSSGATYEQYF
TRBD1	many	TRBV7-2	TRBJ1-2	TGTGCCAGCAGCTTACGAGGGACAGGGGCGGGCTACACCTTC	CASSLRGTGAGYTF
TRBD2	many	TRBV7-9	TRBJ2-5	TGTGCCAGCAGCTCGGGACTAGCGGGAGACGAGACCCAGTACTTC	CASSSGLAGDETQYF
NA	many	TRBV7-9	TRBJ1-1	TGTGCCAGCAGCTTGAGCTCAGTGGTGTCTGAAGCTTTCTTT	CASSLSSVVSEAFF
NA	many	TRBV28	TRBJ2-3	TGTGCCAGCAGCCCCCTGACGGTTACGCAGTATTTT	CASSPLTVTQYF
TRBD2	NA	TRBV28	TRBJ2-7	TGTGCCAGCAGTTTATCACCTAGCGGGAAAGTCTACGAGCAGTACTTC	CASSLSPSGKVYEQYF
TRBD1	NA	TRBV28	TRBJ2-1	TGTGCCAGCAGTTTAACGGGACAGGTCCTATACAATGAGCAGTTCTTC	CASSLTGQVLYNEQFF
NA	NA	TRBV6-2/TRBV6-3	TRBJ2-3	TGTGCCAGCAGGCCAGGCACAGATACGCAGTATTTT	CASRPGTDTQYF
TRBD1	few	TRBV28	TRBJ2-5	TGTGCCAGCAGTGTCCCGGGACAGGGTGGAGAGACCCAGTACTTC	CASSVPGQGGETQYF
TRBD2	NA	TRBV5-1	TRBJ2-1	TGCGCCAGCAGCTCCCTGGAGCGGGGGGGTAAAAATGAGCAGTTCTTC	CASSSLERGGKNEQFF
NA	few	TRBV28	TRBJ2-5	TGTGCCAGCAGTTTATGGGGTCGGGTAGAAGAGACCCAGTACTTC	CASSLWGRVEETQYF
NA	NA	TRBV5-6	TRBJ1-1	TGTGCCAGCAGCTTGTATCCTTTCCCTGAAGCTTTCTTT	CASSLYPFPEAFF
NA	few	TRBV25-1	TRBJ2-5	TGTGCCAGCAGTGGCCCGGGGACCCAGTACTTC	CASSGPGTQYF
NA	many	TRBV7-2	TRBJ2-3	TGTGCCAGCAGCTTAAAAACAGGGTTCTCCACAGATACGCAGTATTTT	CASSLKTGFSTDTQYF
NA	few	TRBV20-1	TRBJ1-4	TGCAGTGCTCCCTCCGGGACTCCTAATGAAAAACTGTTTTTT	CSAPSGTPNEKLFF
NA	many	TRBV11-3	TRBJ2-7	TGTGCCAGCAGCTCCAGCCCAGGCTCCTACGAGCAGTACTTC	CASSSSPGSYEQYF
TRBD1	NA	TRBV5-4	TRBJ2-7	TGTGCCAGCAGCTTCGGGACAGGGGGCTTCTCCTACGAGCAGTACTTC	CASSFGTGGFSYEQYF
TRBD2	NA	TRBV20-1	TRBJ2-2	TGCAGTGCCCCTAACCCGGGAGGGCCCAGCACCGGGGAGCTGTTTTTT	CSAPNPGGPSTGELFF
NA	NA	TRBV5-1	TRBJ1-1	TGCGCCAGCAGCTTTCAGGGCGCGGACACTGAAGCTTTCTTT	CASSFQGADTEAFF
TRBD1	NA	TRBV28	TRBJ1-5	TGTGCCAGCAGTCCCCCCCCGGACAGGATCGACCAGCCCCAGCATTTT	CASSPPPDRIDQPQHF
NA	few	TRBV6-6	TRBJ2-3	TGTGCCAGCACCGCCGGTTTTAGGGATACGCAGTATTTT	CASTAGFRDTQYF
TRBD1	many	TRBV7-9	TRBJ2-7	TGTGCCAGCAGCGGCGACCCGGGACAGGACATTTATTTCTACGAGCAGTACTTC	CASSGDPGQDIYFYEQYF
NA	NA	TRBV28	TRBJ1-4	TGTGCCAGCAGTTTGCCCTCCCCGGGAAGTGGCGGTGAAAAACTGTTTTTT	CASSLPSPGSGGEKLFF
TRBD1	few	TRBV20-1	TRBJ2-5	TGCAGTGCTACCCAACTCCGACAGGGGAACAGAGAGACCCAGTACTTC	CSATQLRQGNRETQYF
NA	many	TRBV7-2	TRBJ2-5	TGTGCCAGCAGCTTAAGTATCCAAGAGACCCAGTACTTC	CASSLSIQETQYF
TRBD1	NA	TRBV2	TRBJ2-2	TGTGCCAGCAGTGGGGGACAGTACTCGAACACCGGGGAGCTGTTTTTT	CASSGGQYSNTGELFF
NA	many	TRBV2	TRBJ1-4	TGTGCCAGCGAGAATCCTAATGAAAAACTGTTTTTT	CASENPNEKLFF
NA	NA	TRBV7-3	TRBJ1-1	TGTGCCAGCAGCCGCCTGCCCAACAGGGATACTGAAGCTTTCTTT	CASSRLPNRDTEAFF
NA	few	TRBV29-1	TRBJ2-2	TGCAGCGTTGTAGCAGCCGGGGAGCTGTTTTTT	CSVVAAGELFF
NA	many	TRBV6-1	TRBJ2-1	TGTGCCACCATTGAATCGAGCTCCTACAATGAGCAGTTCTTC	CATIESSSYNEQFF
NA	few	TRBV19	TRBJ1-5	TGTGCCAGTGCCAACCTCCGGGCCAATAGCAATCAGCCCCAGCATTTT	CASANLRANSNQPQHF
NA	many	TRBV7-9	TRBJ2-2	TGTGCCAGCAGCCGCCTAACCGGGACCCTCACCGGGGAGCTGTTTTTT	CASSRLTGTLTGELFF
NA	few	TRBV11-2	TRBJ2-3	TGTGCCAGCAGCCGAGATTTAAGTGTCCCTAGCACAGATACGCAGTATTTT	CASSRDLSVPSTDTQYF
NA	many	TRBV7-2	TRBJ2-7	TGTGCCAGCAGCTTACAGAAGGGCGGATACGAGCAGTACTTC	CASSLQKGGYEQYF
NA	many	TRBV7-2	TRBJ1-5	TGTGCCAGCAGCCCCAATAGTGAGGGCAATCAGCCCCAGCATTTT	CASSPNSEGNQPQHF
TRBD1	few	TRBV5-1	TRBJ2-2	TGCGCCAGCATACAGGGGAATACCGGGGAGCTGTTTTTT	CASIQGNTGELFF
TRBD2	many	TRBV7-2	TRBJ2-1	TGTGCCAGCAGCTTAGCGGCGGGAGGGGTCAGTGAGCAGTTCTTC	CASSLAAGGVSEQFF
TRBD1	many	TRBV6-2/TRBV6-3	TRBJ2-2	TGTGCCAGCAGGCCGACCGGGACAGGGAAATCCGGGGAGCTGTTTTTT	CASRPTGTGKSGELFF
NA	NA	TRBV19	TRBJ2-7	TGTGCCAGTAGTCCCACGTACTCCTACGAGCAGTACTTC	CASSPTYSYEQYF
NA	NA	TRBV6-6	TRBJ2-6	TGTGCCATCGGATCTGGGGCCAACGTCCTGACTTTC	CAIGSGANVLTF
NA	NA	TRBV6-2/TRBV6-3	TRBJ2-7	TGTGCCAGCAGTTACTCACCGGGGGTCGGCGAGCAGTACTTC	CASSYSPGVGEQYF
TRBD2	few	TRBV29-1	TRBJ2-3	TGCAGGGTTGGGGGATTAGCGGGTTCGGATACGCAGTATTTT	CRVGGLAGSDTQYF
NA	many	TRBV5-5	TRBJ1-5	TGTGCCAGCAGCTTGGGAGGCCAGGGTCGGGGCCAGCCCCAGCATTTT	CASSLGGQGRGQPQHF
NA	few	TRBV5-3	TRBJ1-1	TGTGCCAGCAGCATCAATAATGAAGCTTTCTTT	CASSINNEAFF
TRBD2	NA	TRBV29-1	TRBJ2-1	TGCAGCGTTGCCCCGGGGGGGTTCTCCTACAATGAGCAGTTCTTC	CSVAPGGFSYNEQFF
NA	few	TRBV28	TRBJ2-2	TGTGCCAGCAGTTTCATGAACACCGGGGAGCTGTTTTTT	CASSFMNTGELFF
TRBD2	many	TRBV7-2	TRBJ2-7	TGTGCCAGCAGCTTAATTCGGGGGGGATACGAGCAGTACTTC	CASSLIRGGYEQYF
TRBD2	many	TRBV29-1	TRBJ2-3	TGCAGCGCTGACTCGGGAGGAACAGATACGCAGTATTTT	CSADSGGTDTQYF
NA	many	TRBV27	TRBJ1-5	TGTGCCAGCAAGACTGCGTATAGCAATCAGCCCCAGCATTTT	CASKTAYSNQPQHF